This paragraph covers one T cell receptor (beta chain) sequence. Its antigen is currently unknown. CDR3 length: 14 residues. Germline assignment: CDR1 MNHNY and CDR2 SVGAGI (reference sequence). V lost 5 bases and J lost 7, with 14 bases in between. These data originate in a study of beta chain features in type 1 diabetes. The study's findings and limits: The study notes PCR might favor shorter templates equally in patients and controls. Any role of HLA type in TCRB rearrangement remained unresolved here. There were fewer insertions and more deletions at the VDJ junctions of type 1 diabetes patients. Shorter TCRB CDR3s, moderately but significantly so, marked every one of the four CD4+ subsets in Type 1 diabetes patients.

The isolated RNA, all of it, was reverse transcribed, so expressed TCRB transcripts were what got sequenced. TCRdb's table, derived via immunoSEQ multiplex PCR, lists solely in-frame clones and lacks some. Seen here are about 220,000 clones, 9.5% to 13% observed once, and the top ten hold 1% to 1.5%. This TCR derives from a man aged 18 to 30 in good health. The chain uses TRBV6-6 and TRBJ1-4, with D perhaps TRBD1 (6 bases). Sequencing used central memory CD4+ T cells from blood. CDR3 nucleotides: TGTGCCAGCAGTCTACAGGGTCTAGCTGAAAAACTGTTTTTT. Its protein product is CASSLQGLAEKLFF.